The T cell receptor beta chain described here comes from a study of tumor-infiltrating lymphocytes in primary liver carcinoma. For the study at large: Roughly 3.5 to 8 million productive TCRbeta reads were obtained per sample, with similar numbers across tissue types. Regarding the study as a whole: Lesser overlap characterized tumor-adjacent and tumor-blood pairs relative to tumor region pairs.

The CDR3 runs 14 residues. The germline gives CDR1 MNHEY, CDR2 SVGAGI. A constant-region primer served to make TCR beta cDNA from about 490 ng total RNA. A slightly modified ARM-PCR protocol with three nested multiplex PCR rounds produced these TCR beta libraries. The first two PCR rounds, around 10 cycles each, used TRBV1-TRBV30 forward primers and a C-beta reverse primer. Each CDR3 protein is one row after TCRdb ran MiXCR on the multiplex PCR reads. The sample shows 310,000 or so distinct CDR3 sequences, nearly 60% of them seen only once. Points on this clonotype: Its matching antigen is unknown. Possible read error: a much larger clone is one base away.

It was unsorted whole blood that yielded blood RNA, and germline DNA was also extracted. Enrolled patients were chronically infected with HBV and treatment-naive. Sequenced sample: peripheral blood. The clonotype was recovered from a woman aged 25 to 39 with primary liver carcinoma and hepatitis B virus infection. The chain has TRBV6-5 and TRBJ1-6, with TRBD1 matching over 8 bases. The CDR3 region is CASNLRGHDSPLYF. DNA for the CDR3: TGTGCCAGCAATCTCAGGGGGCACGATTCACCCCTCTACTTT.